Listed below are T cell receptor beta chains from one sample, sequenced in a study of blood T cell repertoires in COVID-19. Only in-frame clones appear in the TCRdb table, and some are missing; sequencing was by immunoSEQ multiplex PCR. The sample includes 130,000 or so clones, 88% of them seen just once. Sequencing was carried out using peripheral blood. These receptors originate from a human donor with COVID-19, enrolled during active disease. The donor label of this sample is uncertain. CDR3s include the opening cysteine and the closing phenylalanine or tryptophan. A D gene is named only where the DNA matches it firmly. Clone size, where shown, is once, few, many, or a class for clones that have expanded.

TRBV19,TRBJ1-2,.,.,CASASQGSYGYTF,TGTGCCAGCGCATCGCAGGGTAGCTATGGCTACACCTTC
TRBV29-1,TRBJ1-2,.,.,CSVEDPLYYGYTF,TGCAGCGTTGAAGACCCCCTGTACTATGGCTACACCTTC
TRBV5-1,TRBJ2-3,.,.,CASSRQAGPFDTDTQYF,TGCGCCAGCAGCCGCCAAGCGGGTCCATTTGACACAGATACGCAGTATTTT
TRBV6-1,TRBJ1-1,.,.,CASSEEDRHTEAFF,TGTGCCAGCAGTGAAGAGGACAGACACACTGAAGCTTTCTTT
TRBV28,TRBJ1-4,few,.,CASSLGPGATNEKLFF,TGTGCCAGCAGTCTAGGCCCGGGTGCAACTAATGAAAAACTGTTTTTT
TRBV6-5,TRBJ2-1,.,TRBD2,CASNIAGANEQFF,TGTGCCAGCAACATAGCGGGGGCCAATGAGCAGTTCTTC
TRBV7-3,TRBJ2-5,few,.,CASSPVGSPETQYF,TGTGCCAGCAGCCCCGTGGGGAGCCCGGAGACCCAGTACTTC
TRBV7-2,TRBJ2-7,.,TRBD1,CASSLVRDRGYEQYF,TGTGCCAGCAGCTTAGTCAGGGACAGGGGCTACGAGCAGTACTTC
TRBV7-8,TRBJ1-5,.,.,CASSQNADRSNQPQHF,TGTGCCAGCAGCCAAAACGCGGACAGAAGCAATCAGCCCCAGCATTTT
TRBV5-6,TRBJ2-1,.,.,CASSRWTGYEEQFF,TGTGCCAGCAGCCGTTGGACGGGGTATGAGGAGCAGTTCTTC
TRBV20-1,TRBJ1-2,.,.,CSARSQGGYTF,TGCAGTGCTAGGTCTCAGGGAGGCTACACCTTC
TRBV19,TRBJ1-3,few,.,CASSISGVSGNTIYF,TGTGCCAGTAGTATTTCAGGGGTCTCTGGAAACACCATATATTTT
TRBV6-5,TRBJ1-3,.,.,CASRGTGNTIYF,TGTGCCTCCCGGGGGACTGGAAACACCATATATTTT
TRBV6-5,TRBJ2-7,few,TRBD2,CASSRRGGAGNEQYF,TGTGCCAGCAGTCGACGGGGGGGCGCTGGGAACGAGCAGTACTTC
TRBV2,TRBJ2-2,once,.,CAGAPVRDTGELFF,TGTGCCGGGGCCCCTGTGCGAGACACCGGGGAGCTGTTTTTT
TRBV12-3/TRBV12-4,TRBJ2-1,.,TRBD2,CASTRGLANEQFF,TGTGCCAGCACCCGGGGACTAGCCAATGAGCAGTTCTTC
TRBV11-3,TRBJ2-2,.,TRBD1,CASSLGQGSTGELFF,TGTGCCAGCAGCTTAGGACAGGGGTCCACCGGGGAGCTGTTTTTT
TRBV12-3/TRBV12-4,TRBJ2-3,.,.,CASSSGLDTQYF,TGTGCCAGCAGTTCAGGGTTAGATACGCAGTATTTT
TRBV25-1,TRBJ2-1,once,TRBD1,CASSTLRDRVNEQFF,TGTGCCAGCAGTACCCTGCGGGACAGGGTAAATGAGCAGTTCTTC
TRBV30,TRBJ1-2,.,.,CAWMRSGTGGYTF,TGTGCCTGGATGCGTTCAGGGACTGGAGGCTACACCTTC
TRBV9,TRBJ2-1,few,TRBD2,CASSPGGMRNNEQFF,TGTGCCAGCAGCCCCGGGGGGATGCGGAACAATGAGCAGTTCTTC
TRBV24-1,TRBJ2-3,.,.,CATSDSGGRTQYF,TGTGCCACCAGTGACTCAGGTGGGCGTACGCAGTATTTT
TRBV6-5,TRBJ2-7,.,TRBD2,CASTEGGGMYEQYF,TGTGCCAGCACCGAGGGCGGGGGGATGTACGAGCAGTACTTC
TRBV5-1,TRBJ2-7,.,TRBD2,CASSLDLAGGQQYF,TGCGCCAGCAGCTTGGATTTAGCGGGGGGACAGCAGTACTTC
TRBV5-1,TRBJ2-7,once,.,CASSIRQVGEQYF,TGCGCCAGCAGCATCCGACAGGTTGGCGAGCAGTACTTC
TRBV2,TRBJ1-6,.,TRBD1,CASSDSTGDNSPLHF,TGTGCCAGCAGCGATTCGACAGGGGATAATTCACCCCTCCACTTT
TRBV5-4,TRBJ2-3,.,.,CASSLKGAGTDTQYF,TGTGCCAGCAGCTTGAAAGGGGCGGGGACAGATACGCAGTATTTT
TRBV6-5,TRBJ1-3,.,.,CASSLSGGNTIYF,TGTGCCAGCTCTCTGAGCGGCGGAAACACCATATATTTT
TRBV27,TRBJ1-6,.,TRBD1,CASKQGGNSPLHF,TGTGCCAGCAAACAGGGGGGAAATTCACCCCTCCATTTT
TRBV6-5,TRBJ2-7,once,TRBD1,CASRLDWTGEYEQYF,TGTGCCAGCAGACTTGATTGGACAGGGGAGTACGAGCAGTACTTC
TRBV2,TRBJ2-5,.,TRBD2,CASSETWGGPETQYF,TGTGCCAGCAGTGAGACCTGGGGAGGGCCAGAGACCCAGTACTTC
TRBV5-1,TRBJ2-1,.,TRBD2,CASSLRLAEYNEQFF,TGCGCCAGCAGCTTGCGACTAGCGGAGTACAATGAGCAGTTCTTC
TRBV2,TRBJ2-3,few,TRBD2,CASGKRGVMDTQYF,TGTGCCAGCGGTAAGCGGGGAGTGATGGATACGCAGTATTTT
TRBV20-1,TRBJ1-6,.,TRBD1,CSASGSRRTGKSYNSPLHF,TGCAGTGCTAGTGGCTCTAGGCGGACAGGGAAGTCCTATAATTCACCCCTCCACTTT
TRBV19,TRBJ1-1,.,TRBD1,CASSMTGKAFF,TGTGCCAGTAGTATGACAGGGAAGGCTTTCTTT